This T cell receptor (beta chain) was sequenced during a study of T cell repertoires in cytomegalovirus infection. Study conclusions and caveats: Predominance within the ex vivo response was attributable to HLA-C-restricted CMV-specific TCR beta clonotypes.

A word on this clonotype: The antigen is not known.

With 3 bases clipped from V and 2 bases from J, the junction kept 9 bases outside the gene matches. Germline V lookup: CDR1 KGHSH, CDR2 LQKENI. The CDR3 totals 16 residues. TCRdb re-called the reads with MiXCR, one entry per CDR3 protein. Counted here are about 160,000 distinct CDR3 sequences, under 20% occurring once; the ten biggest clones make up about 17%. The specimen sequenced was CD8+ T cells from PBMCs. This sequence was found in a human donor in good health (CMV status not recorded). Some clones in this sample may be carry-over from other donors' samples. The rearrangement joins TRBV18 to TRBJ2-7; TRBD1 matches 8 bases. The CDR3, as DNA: TGTGCCAGCTCACCCTGGGGGACAGGTGGAACCTACGAGCAGTACTTC. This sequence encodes CASSPWGTGGTYEQYF.